This note documents a single T cell receptor beta chain sequence. This record belongs to a study of blood T cell repertoires in COVID-19. The CDR3 is made up of 15 amino acids. The germline V gene has CDR1 SGDLS and CDR2 YYNGEE. The junction had 2 bases not matched to a gene; V was cut back by 4 bases and J by 3 bases. Some clones are missing from TCRdb's copy, which holds only in-frame ones; the method was immunoSEQ multiplex PCR. The table includes a few hundred thousand clones, around nine tenths detected once. The chain uses TRBV9 and TRBJ2-3, with TRBD2 identical over 13 bases. This TCR was recovered from a man aged 45-60 years with acute or convalescent COVID-19. Specimen: peripheral blood. CDR3: CASSTLAGGTDTQYF. CDR3 nucleotide sequence: TGTGCCAGCAGCACACTAGCGGGGGGGACAGATACGCAGTATTTT.